Listed below are T cell receptor beta chains from one sample, sequenced in a study of CD4 T cells in relation to SARS-CoV-2 and coronaviruses. Here immunoSEQ multiplex PCR was the method, and the copy in TCRdb shows in-frame clones only, minus some. The sample has 15,000 to 20,000 clones; over 65% are singletons. Their specific antigens are unknown. Sequencing was done on a sample of CD4+ T cells from PBMCs, cultured in vitro. These receptors were collected from a human donor in good health. Both conserved end residues are part of each CDR3. The D gene is left open where the match is weak. Clone size appears in some rows only: once, few, many, or a class for an expanded clone.

D gene: NA; V gene: TRBV19; clone size: NA; J gene: TRBJ2-3; CDR3 protein: CASREGQGRTDTQYF; CDR3 DNA: TGTGCCAGTAGGGAAGGGCAGGGAAGGACAGATACGCAGTATTTT
D gene: NA; V gene: TRBV6-5; clone size: NA; J gene: TRBJ1-2; CDR3 protein: CASSYDFLYGYTF; CDR3 DNA: TGTGCCAGCAGTTATGATTTCCTTTATGGCTACACCTTC
D gene: NA; V gene: TRBV28; clone size: NA; J gene: TRBJ1-4; CDR3 protein: CATHSPGAVNEKLFF; CDR3 DNA: TGTGCCACCCACTCACCAGGGGCGGTTAATGAAAAACTGTTTTTT
D gene: NA; V gene: TRBV3-1/TRBV3-2; clone size: few; J gene: TRBJ1-3; CDR3 protein: CASSPIGSGNTIYF; CDR3 DNA: TGTGCCAGCAGCCCCATAGGGTCTGGAAACACCATATATTTT
D gene: NA; V gene: TRBV18; clone size: NA; J gene: TRBJ1-4; CDR3 protein: CASSPLPGDNEKLFF; CDR3 DNA: TGTGCCAGCTCACCGCTACCGGGCGATAATGAAAAACTGTTTTTT
D gene: NA; V gene: TRBV3-1/TRBV3-2; clone size: NA; J gene: TRBJ1-5; CDR3 protein: CASSQAGNSNQPQHF; CDR3 DNA: TGTGCCAGCAGCCAAGCCGGGAATAGCAATCAGCCCCAGCATTTT
D gene: NA; V gene: TRBV5-6; clone size: NA; J gene: TRBJ1-5; CDR3 protein: CASSLARNQPQHF; CDR3 DNA: TGTGCCAGCAGCTTGGCCAGAAATCAGCCCCAGCATTTT
D gene: NA; V gene: TRBV30; clone size: few; J gene: TRBJ2-7; CDR3 protein: CAWSRQLSYEQYF; CDR3 DNA: TGTGCCTGGAGTAGGCAACTCTCCTACGAGCAGTACTTC
D gene: TRBD2; V gene: TRBV6-1; clone size: once; J gene: TRBJ2-1; CDR3 protein: CASSDHGLAGPRNEQFF; CDR3 DNA: TGTGCCAGCAGTGACCATGGACTAGCGGGGCCGCGCAATGAGCAGTTCTTC
D gene: NA; V gene: TRBV7-9; clone size: NA; J gene: TRBJ2-1; CDR3 protein: CASSLDPWGKHDNEQFF; CDR3 DNA: TGTGCCAGCAGCTTAGACCCGTGGGGGAAGCACGACAATGAGCAGTTCTTC
D gene: NA; V gene: TRBV5-1; clone size: NA; J gene: TRBJ2-5; CDR3 protein: CASSLQPWETQYF; CDR3 DNA: TGCGCCAGCAGCTTGCAACCTTGGGAGACCCAGTACTTC
D gene: NA; V gene: TRBV5-1; clone size: NA; J gene: TRBJ1-2; CDR3 protein: CATTVPGALGYGYTF; CDR3 DNA: TGCGCCACCACAGTACCAGGGGCTCTAGGCTATGGCTACACCTTC
D gene: NA; V gene: TRBV4-2; clone size: few; J gene: TRBJ2-7; CDR3 protein: CASSQESGFSYEQYF; CDR3 DNA: TGTGCCAGCAGCCAAGAATCGGGGTTTAGCTACGAGCAGTACTTC
D gene: NA; V gene: TRBV20-1; clone size: NA; J gene: TRBJ2-5; CDR3 protein: CSASNQETQYF; CDR3 DNA: TGCAGTGCTAGTAACCAAGAGACCCAGTACTTC
D gene: TRBD1; V gene: TRBV10-3; clone size: NA; J gene: TRBJ1-6; CDR3 protein: CAISDPQGDNSPLHF; CDR3 DNA: TGTGCCATCAGTGATCCACAGGGGGATAATTCACCCCTCCACTTT
D gene: NA; V gene: TRBV24-1; clone size: NA; J gene: TRBJ1-5; CDR3 protein: CATSEAQGGSNQPQHF; CDR3 DNA: TGTGCCACCAGTGAAGCACAGGGTGGAAGCAATCAGCCCCAGCATTTT
D gene: TRBD1; V gene: TRBV12-5; clone size: few; J gene: TRBJ1-5; CDR3 protein: CASGLVLWGQGPSNQPQHF; CDR3 DNA: TGTGCTAGTGGTTTGGTACTGTGGGGACAGGGACCAAGCAATCAGCCCCAGCATTTT
D gene: NA; V gene: TRBV11-2; clone size: NA; J gene: TRBJ2-1; CDR3 protein: CASSSQTPTPFF; CDR3 DNA: TGTGCCAGCAGCTCCCAAACACCCACCCCGTTCTTC
D gene: TRBD2; V gene: TRBV10-3; clone size: NA; J gene: TRBJ2-3; CDR3 protein: CAIRRGLAGGITDTQYF; CDR3 DNA: TGTGCCATCAGACGGGGACTAGCGGGAGGGATCACAGATACGCAGTATTTT
D gene: NA; V gene: TRBV5-1; clone size: NA; J gene: TRBJ1-3; CDR3 protein: CASSRPITGSSGNTIYF; CDR3 DNA: TGCGCCAGCAGCCGTCCAATAACAGGGAGCTCTGGAAACACCATATATTTT
D gene: NA; V gene: TRBV3-1/TRBV3-2; clone size: NA; J gene: TRBJ1-6; CDR3 protein: CASSQDTRSPLHF; CDR3 DNA: TGTGCCAGCAGCCAGGACACAAGGTCACCCCTCCACTTT
D gene: NA; V gene: TRBV25-1; clone size: NA; J gene: TRBJ1-1; CDR3 protein: CASSRTGLGTEAFF; CDR3 DNA: TGTGCCAGCAGTAGAACAGGGCTTGGTACTGAAGCTTTCTTT
D gene: NA; V gene: TRBV19; clone size: NA; J gene: TRBJ2-1; CDR3 protein: CATKPVGSYNEQFF; CDR3 DNA: TGTGCCACTAAGCCCGTTGGCTCCTACAATGAGCAGTTCTTC
D gene: NA; V gene: TRBV2; clone size: large; J gene: TRBJ1-1; CDR3 protein: CASSVSEYRDRTEAFF; CDR3 DNA: TGTGCCAGCAGTGTGTCGGAATACAGGGATAGGACTGAAGCTTTCTTT
D gene: NA; V gene: TRBV9; clone size: NA; J gene: TRBJ1-4; CDR3 protein: CASSAEGGGKLFF; CDR3 DNA: TGTGCCAGCAGCGCGGAAGGGGGGGGAAAACTGTTTTTT
D gene: NA; V gene: TRBV10-1; clone size: NA; J gene: TRBJ2-5; CDR3 protein: CASSENGGTQYF; CDR3 DNA: TGCGCCAGCAGTGAGAATGGTGGGACCCAGTACTTC
D gene: TRBD2; V gene: TRBV24-1; clone size: NA; J gene: TRBJ2-1; CDR3 protein: CATSDRAGGPHEQFF; CDR3 DNA: TGTGCCACCAGTGACCGAGCGGGAGGCCCTCATGAGCAGTTCTTC
D gene: NA; V gene: TRBV19; clone size: NA; J gene: TRBJ2-2; CDR3 protein: CASSSLADYRELFF; CDR3 DNA: TGTGCCAGTAGTTCCTTGGCAGATTACCGGGAGCTGTTTTTT
D gene: NA; V gene: TRBV7-9; clone size: NA; J gene: TRBJ2-7; CDR3 protein: CASSLVQGSFQSYEQYF; CDR3 DNA: TGTGCCAGCAGCTTAGTACAGGGCAGCTTCCAATCCTACGAGCAGTACTTC
D gene: TRBD1; V gene: TRBV5-4; clone size: NA; J gene: TRBJ2-3; CDR3 protein: CASSQDRARTQYF; CDR3 DNA: TGTGCCAGCAGCCAGGACAGGGCTAGAACGCAGTATTTT
D gene: NA; V gene: TRBV27; clone size: few; J gene: TRBJ1-1; CDR3 protein: CASSNRRGWEAFF; CDR3 DNA: TGTGCCAGCAGCAACCGACGTGGATGGGAAGCTTTCTTT
D gene: NA; V gene: TRBV4-2; clone size: NA; J gene: TRBJ1-6; CDR3 protein: CASSQTGNGAESPLHF; CDR3 DNA: TGTGCCAGCAGCCAAACAGGGAACGGGGCGGAGTCACCCCTCCACTTT
D gene: NA; V gene: TRBV4-2; clone size: NA; J gene: TRBJ2-7; CDR3 protein: CASSQDGVYEQYF; CDR3 DNA: TGTGCCAGCAGCCAAGATGGGGTCTACGAGCAGTACTTC
D gene: NA; V gene: TRBV7-8; clone size: NA; J gene: TRBJ2-2; CDR3 protein: CASSLYIRPETGTGELFF; CDR3 DNA: TGTGCCAGCAGCTTATATATTAGGCCCGAAACGGGCACCGGGGAGCTGTTTTTT
D gene: NA; V gene: TRBV27; clone size: NA; J gene: TRBJ2-7; CDR3 protein: CASSSYMTYEQYF; CDR3 DNA: TGTGCCAGCAGTTCATACATGACCTACGAGCAGTACTTC
D gene: TRBD1; V gene: TRBV6-5; clone size: few; J gene: TRBJ1-2; CDR3 protein: CASTGDRAGGYTF; CDR3 DNA: TGTGCCAGCACCGGGGACAGGGCTGGGGGCTACACCTTC
D gene: TRBD2; V gene: TRBV28; clone size: NA; J gene: TRBJ2-1; CDR3 protein: CASSFPLAGKRDEQFF; CDR3 DNA: TGTGCCAGCAGTTTCCCGCTAGCGGGAAAGAGGGATGAGCAGTTCTTC
D gene: NA; V gene: TRBV28; clone size: NA; J gene: TRBJ1-5; CDR3 protein: CASSLGRLSNQPQHF; CDR3 DNA: TGTGCCAGCAGTTTAGGTCGTCTAAGCAATCAGCCCCAGCATTTT
D gene: TRBD1; V gene: TRBV6-5; clone size: NA; J gene: TRBJ1-1; CDR3 protein: CASTQGLFRNTEAFF; CDR3 DNA: TGTGCCAGCACACAGGGGCTTTTTCGGAACACTGAAGCTTTCTTT
D gene: NA; V gene: TRBV19; clone size: NA; J gene: TRBJ1-6; CDR3 protein: CASSNAPGSGSSPLHF; CDR3 DNA: TGTGCCAGTAGTAACGCTCCGGGGTCCGGTAGTTCACCCCTCCACTTT
D gene: NA; V gene: TRBV15; clone size: NA; J gene: TRBJ1-1; CDR3 protein: CATSGNPGDYTEAFF; CDR3 DNA: TGTGCCACCAGCGGCAACCCAGGGGATTACACTGAAGCTTTCTTT
D gene: TRBD2; V gene: TRBV4-1; clone size: NA; J gene: TRBJ2-1; CDR3 protein: CASSQEAAPSGRNNEQFF; CDR3 DNA: TGCGCCAGCAGCCAAGAGGCTGCCCCTAGCGGGAGAAACAATGAGCAGTTCTTC
D gene: NA; V gene: TRBV9; clone size: NA; J gene: TRBJ1-4; CDR3 protein: CASSVDPIGGEKLFF; CDR3 DNA: TGTGCCAGCAGCGTAGACCCCATTGGAGGTGAAAAACTGTTTTTT
D gene: NA; V gene: TRBV7-9; clone size: NA; J gene: TRBJ2-7; CDR3 protein: CASTPGAGYEQYF; CDR3 DNA: TGTGCCAGCACACCGGGAGCTGGCTACGAGCAGTACTTC
D gene: NA; V gene: TRBV6-6; clone size: NA; J gene: TRBJ2-7; CDR3 protein: CASSSLKYEQYF; CDR3 DNA: TGTGCCAGCAGTTCACTCAAGTACGAGCAGTACTTC
D gene: NA; V gene: TRBV15; clone size: NA; J gene: TRBJ1-3; CDR3 protein: CATSTRRQHSGNTIYF; CDR3 DNA: TGTGCCACCAGCACCAGAAGACAGCACTCTGGAAACACCATATATTTT
D gene: NA; V gene: TRBV2; clone size: NA; J gene: TRBJ1-5; CDR3 protein: CASSPALGSFNQPQHF; CDR3 DNA: TGTGCCAGCAGCCCAGCCCTGGGGTCCTTCAATCAGCCCCAGCATTTT
D gene: NA; V gene: TRBV10-3; clone size: NA; J gene: TRBJ2-6; CDR3 protein: CAISEGFISSGANVLTF; CDR3 DNA: TGTGCCATCAGTGAAGGGTTTATATCCTCTGGGGCCAACGTCCTGACTTTC
D gene: TRBD1; V gene: TRBV7-9; clone size: NA; J gene: TRBJ2-5; CDR3 protein: CASSRDRAKQETQYF; CDR3 DNA: TGTGCCAGCAGCCGGGACAGGGCAAAACAAGAGACCCAGTACTTC
D gene: TRBD2; V gene: TRBV15; clone size: NA; J gene: TRBJ2-3; CDR3 protein: CATGLAPTDTQYF; CDR3 DNA: TGTGCCACCGGACTAGCGCCCACAGATACGCAGTATTTT
D gene: TRBD2; V gene: TRBV6-5; clone size: NA; J gene: TRBJ2-3; CDR3 protein: CASSPAGADTQYF; CDR3 DNA: TGTGCCAGCTCTCCAGCGGGAGCAGATACGCAGTATTTT